One and the same sample provided the 26 T cell receptor beta chains below, sequenced in a study of blood T cell repertoires in COVID-19 (dated by TCRdb to about 2020). The method was the immunoSEQ multiplex PCR assay. TCRdb retrieved this table from immuneACCESS and kept in-frame rearrangements only. Not all clones are present; in checked studies, unresolved V genes account for under half, and no reason is known for the remainder. The sample yields 100,000 to 150,000 clones; more than 80% were counted once. The ten largest make up around 3.3% of the sample. The sample taken for sequencing was peripheral blood. These receptors came from a woman of 80 years or more with COVID-19, enrolled during active disease.

This clone was counted only a few times. This chain joins TRBV9 and TRBJ1-5; D possibly corresponds to TRBD1 (5 bases). Trimming took 2 bases from V and 2 from J, leaving 8 bases between them. The CDR3 runs to 14 residues. Germline CDR1 SGDLS, CDR2 YYNGEE. The CDR3 sequence is CASSVDSRNQPQHF. The CDR3 nucleotides read TGTGCCAGCAGCGTCGACAGCCGCAATCAGCCCCAGCATTTT.

The chain couples TRBV7-3 to TRBJ1-1, with TRBD1 matching 7 bases. After removal of 0 bases from V and 8 bases from J, the junction contained 6 bases not matched to a gene. CDR3 length: 14 residues. From germline, CDR1 is SGHTA and CDR2 FQGTGA. The DNA of the CDR3 is TGTGCCAGCAGCTTAACGTGGGACAGTCAAGAAGCTTTCTTT. Protein sequence: CASSLTWDSQEAFF.

The gene calls are TRBV15 and TRBJ1-2; D remains unclear. Germline CDR1 and CDR2: LNHNV and YYDKDF (reference sequence). The germline V and J ends were trimmed by 3 bases and 7 bases, with 9 bases remaining between them. The CDR3 extends over 12 amino acids. CDR3 in DNA: TGTGCCACCAGCAGGGCGGTCGGTGGCTACACCTTC. Protein sequence: CATSRAVGGYTF.

The chain uses TRBV2 and TRBJ1-2, with D perhaps matching TRBD1 (5 bases). In germline, CDR1 is SNHLY, CDR2 FYNNEI. Trimming cost V 3 bases and J 5 bases, with 13 bases left between them. This CDR3 has 14 residues. CDR3 loop: CASSDNMGGYGYTF. The CDR3 DNA sequence: TGTGCCAGCAGTGATAATATGGGGGGTTATGGCTACACCTTC.

This sequence joins TRBV6-2 or TRBV6-3 and TRBJ1-5; D remains unclear. This CDR3 region has 15 residues. Germline V gives CDR1 MNHEY, CDR2 SVGEGT. The V gene lost 3 bases and the J gene lost 4 bases, with 13 bases spanning the gap. CDR3 DNA: TGTGCCAGCAGTTATGACGGGTTAAGGAATCAGCCCCAGCATTTT. It codes for CASSYDGLRNQPQHF.

The rearrangement uses TRBV12-3 or TRBV12-4 and TRBJ2-1; D is perhaps TRBD1 (5 bases). V lost 4 bases, J lost 9 bases, and 10 bases lay in between. CDR3 length: 12 residues. Here the CDR3 reads CASSWGPIEQFF. Written as DNA, the CDR3 is TGTGCCAGCAGTTGGGGCCCCATTGAGCAGTTCTTC.

The genes are TRBV18 and TRBJ2-7; 14 bases match TRBD2. This CDR3 is built from 14 residues. Germline values: CDR1 KGHSH, CDR2 LQKENI. V trimming: 6 bases; J trimming: 6 bases; junction bases outside the gene matches: 4. In DNA form, the CDR3 reads TGTGCCAGCTCCCGGGGACTAGCGGGAGCCGAGCAGTACTTC. Encoded protein: CASSRGLAGAEQYF.

J is TRBJ1-5 and V is TRBV24-1, with D unresolved. V was shortened by 7 bases and J by 5 bases, with 5 bases between the two germline ends. Germline V lookup: CDR1 KGHDR, CDR2 SFDVKD. The CDR3 has 11 residues. CDR3 sequence (DNA): TGTGCCACCAGGCGGCATCAGCCCCAGCATTTT. The encoded protein is CATRRHQPQHF.

This chain uses TRBV2 with TRBJ1-5; tentatively, D is TRBD1 (6 bases). V was pared by 7 bases and J by 1 base, with 17 bases between. CDR3 length: 16 amino acids. Germline loops: CDR1 SNHLY, CDR2 FYNNEI. The CDR3 loop reads CASTGTRGSSNQPQHF. The DNA of the CDR3 is TGTGCCAGCACTGGGACAAGGGGGTCGAGCAATCAGCCCCAGCATTTT.

J is TRBJ2-3 and V is TRBV6-6; tentative D call: TRBD2 (5 bases). Trimming took off 8 bases at V and 1 base at J, with 10 bases between the two ends. Germline lookup yields CDR1 MNHNY and CDR2 SVGAGI (reference sequence). There are 13 residues in the CDR3. In nucleotides, the CDR3 is TGTGCCAGCGAGGGCCGGGGCACAGATACGCAGTATTTT. This sequence encodes CASEGRGTDTQYF.

This chain links TRBV6-6 with TRBJ2-5; 9 nucleotides match TRBD1. This CDR3 is built from 13 residues. V lost 8 bases and J lost 5; bases outside the gene matches: 6. CDR1 MNHNY and CDR2 SVGAGI come from the germline V gene (reference sequence). Here the CDR3 reads CASRTGGLETQYF. The CDR3 nucleotides are TGTGCCAGCCGTACAGGGGGCTTGGAGACCCAGTACTTC.

This clone was recorded only once. The chain couples TRBV24-1 to TRBJ2-1, with TRBD1 as a possible D gene (5 bases). The CDR3 spans 15 residues. Germline CDR1 and CDR2: KGHDR and SFDVKD. V dropped 4 bases and J dropped 6 bases, with 15 bases sitting between them. Written as DNA, the CDR3 is TGTGCCACCAGTGAGAGCGCAAAAAGGGGCAATGAGCAGTTCTTC. Residues: CATSESAKRGNEQFF.

This clone has a handful of counts. The rearrangement links TRBV7-3 to TRBJ2-2, with TRBD1 identical over 9 bases. V gave up 2 bases and J gave up 6 bases; unmatched junction bases: 1. The germline V gene has CDR1 SGHTA and CDR2 FQGTGA. The CDR3 extends over 14 amino acids. Here the CDR3 reads CASSLGTGPGELFF. In DNA, the CDR3 is TGTGCCAGCAGCTTAGGGACAGGGCCCGGGGAGCTGTTTTTT.

The chain is built from TRBV5-1 and TRBJ2-7, with D perhaps TRBD1 (6 bases). With 0 bases removed from V and 0 bases from J, the gap between germline ends came to 13 bases. CDR1 and CDR2 from the germline V gene are SGHRS and YFSETQ. The CDR3 is 16 residues long. CDR3 coding DNA: TGCGCCAGCAGCTTGGCCGGGACAATTCCCTCCTACGAGCAGTACTTC. This gives the protein CASSLAGTIPSYEQYF.

The chain couples TRBV9 to TRBJ2-7; 8 positions agree with TRBD1. The V gene end was trimmed by 7 bases and the J gene end by 6 bases; junction bases not matched to a gene: 12. Germline lookup yields CDR1 SGDLS and CDR2 YYNGEE. The CDR3 contains 14 residues. The CDR3 region is CASGPGQAPVEQYF. The CDR3 DNA reads as TGTGCCAGCGGGCCGGGACAGGCCCCGGTCGAGCAGTACTTC.

The chain joins TRBV25-1 to TRBJ2-5, with 8 positions matching TRBD1. V was clipped by 6 bases and J by 4 bases; unmatched bases: 10. The CDR3 contains 15 residues. The germline V gene encodes CDR1 MGHDK and CDR2 SYGVNS. CDR3 in DNA: TGTGCCAGCAGAGCAGGGGGCTCCAAGGGAGAGACCCAGTACTTC. Residues: CASRAGGSKGETQYF.

Concerning this clone: The same CDR3 is also encoded by other DNA sequences in this sample. The chain uses TRBV27 and TRBJ1-5; 11 nucleotides match TRBD1. V shed 3 bases, J shed 4 bases, and the junction held 2 bases outside the gene matches. Germline CDR1 MNHEY, CDR2 SMNVEV (reference sequence). The CDR3 spans 15 residues. Written as DNA, the CDR3 is TGTGCCAGCAGTTTTGGGACAGGGGGAAATCAGCCCCAGCATTTT. It codes for CASSFGTGGNQPQHF.

The chain has TRBV28 and TRBJ2-7; D gene unclear. CDR1 MDHEN and CDR2 SYDVKM come from the germline V gene. The germline V and J ends were trimmed by 5 bases and 4 bases, with 9 bases remaining between them. The CDR3 runs 12 residues. The CDR3 protein is CASSGDRYEQYF. CDR3 DNA: TGTGCCAGCAGTGGAGATAGGTACGAGCAGTACTTC.

The J gene is TRBJ1-2, the V gene TRBV7-8; a possible D gene is TRBD1 (5 bases). V lost 5 bases and J lost 5, with 12 bases in between. CDR1 is SGHVS and CDR2 is FQNEAQ in the germline V gene. CDR3 length: 13 amino acids. This chain's CDR3 is CASSADSQYGYTF. The CDR3, as DNA: TGTGCCAGCAGCGCCGACAGTCAATATGGCTACACCTTC.

The chain uses TRBV7-2 and TRBJ2-7; possibly TRBD2 for D (5 bases). The CDR3 runs to 15 residues. In germline, CDR1 is SGHTA, CDR2 FQGNSA. V dropped 4 bases and J dropped 2 bases, with 15 bases sitting between them. In DNA form, the CDR3 reads TGTGCCAGCAGCTCCCCGGGTTACGGGACCTACGAGCAGTACTTC. Amino acid sequence: CASSSPGYGTYEQYF.

This clone was detected only once. The V gene is TRBV9, the J gene TRBJ2-3; 16 bases match TRBD2. J was trimmed by 4 bases and V by 3 bases; bases with no gene match: 11. The germline gives CDR1 SGDLS, CDR2 YYNGEE. This CDR3 comprises 19 residues. Here the CDR3 reads CASSAGLAGGLASADTQYF. As DNA, the CDR3 is TGTGCCAGCAGCGCGGGACTAGCGGGAGGGTTGGCTTCGGCAGATACGCAGTATTTT.

This chain links TRBV11-2 with TRBJ1-2; D uncertain. Trimming left V 3 bases short and J 2 bases short, with 7 bases between. Germline V gives CDR1 SGHAT, CDR2 FQNNGV. CDR3 length: 13 residues. CDR3 nucleotides: TGTGCCAGCAGCTTGGGAGGGAACTATGGCTACACCTTC. As protein: CASSLGGNYGYTF.

The J gene is TRBJ2-4, the V gene TRBV7-2; 10 positions match TRBD1. This CDR3 contains 13 residues. V shed 5 bases and J 8 bases; nucleotides not matched to a gene: 3. Germline-derived CDR1 and CDR2 are SGHTA and FQGNSA. The CDR3 nucleotides read TGTGCCAGCAGCCGACAGGGGGCGGACATTCAGTACTTC. Amino acids: CASSRQGADIQYF.

The CDR3 DNA follows: TGTGCCAGCAGCAATAGCGTTCACGAGCAGTACTTC. It codes for CASSNSVHEQYF. The chain couples TRBV28 to TRBJ2-7, with D tentatively TRBD2 (5 bases). Germline-derived CDR1 and CDR2 are MDHEN and SYDVKM. The CDR3 loop spans 12 amino acids. Deletions cut 6 bases from V and 5 bases from J, with 11 bases between.

The genes are TRBV19 and TRBJ1-1; no reliable D call. The CDR3 is made up of 14 amino acids. Germline loops: CDR1 LNHDA, CDR2 SQIVND (reference sequence). V lost 4 bases, J lost 0 bases, and 9 bases lay in between. Here the CDR3 reads CASSTQRMNTEAFF. The DNA of the CDR3 is TGTGCCAGTAGTACTCAGAGGATGAACACTGAAGCTTTCTTT. The whole variable domain, remainder taken from reference TRBV19 and TRBJ1-1, is DGGITQSPKYLFRKEGQNVTLSCEQNLNHDAMYWYRQDPGQGLRLIYYSQIVNDFQKGDIAEGYSVSREKKESFPLTVTSAQKNPTAFYLCASSTQRMNTEAFFGQGTRLTVV.

This clone occurred a few times. V usage is TRBV19 and J usage is TRBJ2-3; 12 bases are shared with TRBD2. The CDR3 loop spans 16 amino acids. Per the germline V gene, CDR1 is LNHDA and CDR2 is SQIVND (reference sequence). Trimming took 4 bases from V and 2 from J; bases not matched to a gene: 4. This CDR3 is CASSTGLAGYTDTQYF. CDR3 bases: TGTGCCAGTAGTACCGGACTAGCGGGATACACAGATACGCAGTATTTT.